This T cell receptor (beta chain) was documented in a study of response to subunit inactivated influenza vaccine. Study-wide results and caveats: T cells newly recruited by each seasonal influenza vaccination are few, the authors suggested.

In regard to this clonotype: Its specificity is unknown.

From germline, CDR1 is MNHEY and CDR2 SVGAGI. The CDR3 is 11 amino acids. The ends were cut back, 10 bases at V and 8 bases at J, with 12 bases in the middle. TCRdb re-derived calls from the RT-PCR reads in MiXCR, one entry per CDR3 protein. This sample has a few hundred thousand distinct CDR3 sequences; 14% occur once, and the top ten carry around 10%. The source is a man aged 50 to 59 who received an inactivated influenza vaccine. The chain joins TRBV6-5 to TRBJ2-1; maybe TRBD2 (5 bases). The source was PBMCs from blood, collected 11 to 12 days after vaccination. The CDR3 region has the DNA TGTGCCACCCGGGATCTCTATGAGCAGTTCTTC. Protein: CATRDLYEQFF.